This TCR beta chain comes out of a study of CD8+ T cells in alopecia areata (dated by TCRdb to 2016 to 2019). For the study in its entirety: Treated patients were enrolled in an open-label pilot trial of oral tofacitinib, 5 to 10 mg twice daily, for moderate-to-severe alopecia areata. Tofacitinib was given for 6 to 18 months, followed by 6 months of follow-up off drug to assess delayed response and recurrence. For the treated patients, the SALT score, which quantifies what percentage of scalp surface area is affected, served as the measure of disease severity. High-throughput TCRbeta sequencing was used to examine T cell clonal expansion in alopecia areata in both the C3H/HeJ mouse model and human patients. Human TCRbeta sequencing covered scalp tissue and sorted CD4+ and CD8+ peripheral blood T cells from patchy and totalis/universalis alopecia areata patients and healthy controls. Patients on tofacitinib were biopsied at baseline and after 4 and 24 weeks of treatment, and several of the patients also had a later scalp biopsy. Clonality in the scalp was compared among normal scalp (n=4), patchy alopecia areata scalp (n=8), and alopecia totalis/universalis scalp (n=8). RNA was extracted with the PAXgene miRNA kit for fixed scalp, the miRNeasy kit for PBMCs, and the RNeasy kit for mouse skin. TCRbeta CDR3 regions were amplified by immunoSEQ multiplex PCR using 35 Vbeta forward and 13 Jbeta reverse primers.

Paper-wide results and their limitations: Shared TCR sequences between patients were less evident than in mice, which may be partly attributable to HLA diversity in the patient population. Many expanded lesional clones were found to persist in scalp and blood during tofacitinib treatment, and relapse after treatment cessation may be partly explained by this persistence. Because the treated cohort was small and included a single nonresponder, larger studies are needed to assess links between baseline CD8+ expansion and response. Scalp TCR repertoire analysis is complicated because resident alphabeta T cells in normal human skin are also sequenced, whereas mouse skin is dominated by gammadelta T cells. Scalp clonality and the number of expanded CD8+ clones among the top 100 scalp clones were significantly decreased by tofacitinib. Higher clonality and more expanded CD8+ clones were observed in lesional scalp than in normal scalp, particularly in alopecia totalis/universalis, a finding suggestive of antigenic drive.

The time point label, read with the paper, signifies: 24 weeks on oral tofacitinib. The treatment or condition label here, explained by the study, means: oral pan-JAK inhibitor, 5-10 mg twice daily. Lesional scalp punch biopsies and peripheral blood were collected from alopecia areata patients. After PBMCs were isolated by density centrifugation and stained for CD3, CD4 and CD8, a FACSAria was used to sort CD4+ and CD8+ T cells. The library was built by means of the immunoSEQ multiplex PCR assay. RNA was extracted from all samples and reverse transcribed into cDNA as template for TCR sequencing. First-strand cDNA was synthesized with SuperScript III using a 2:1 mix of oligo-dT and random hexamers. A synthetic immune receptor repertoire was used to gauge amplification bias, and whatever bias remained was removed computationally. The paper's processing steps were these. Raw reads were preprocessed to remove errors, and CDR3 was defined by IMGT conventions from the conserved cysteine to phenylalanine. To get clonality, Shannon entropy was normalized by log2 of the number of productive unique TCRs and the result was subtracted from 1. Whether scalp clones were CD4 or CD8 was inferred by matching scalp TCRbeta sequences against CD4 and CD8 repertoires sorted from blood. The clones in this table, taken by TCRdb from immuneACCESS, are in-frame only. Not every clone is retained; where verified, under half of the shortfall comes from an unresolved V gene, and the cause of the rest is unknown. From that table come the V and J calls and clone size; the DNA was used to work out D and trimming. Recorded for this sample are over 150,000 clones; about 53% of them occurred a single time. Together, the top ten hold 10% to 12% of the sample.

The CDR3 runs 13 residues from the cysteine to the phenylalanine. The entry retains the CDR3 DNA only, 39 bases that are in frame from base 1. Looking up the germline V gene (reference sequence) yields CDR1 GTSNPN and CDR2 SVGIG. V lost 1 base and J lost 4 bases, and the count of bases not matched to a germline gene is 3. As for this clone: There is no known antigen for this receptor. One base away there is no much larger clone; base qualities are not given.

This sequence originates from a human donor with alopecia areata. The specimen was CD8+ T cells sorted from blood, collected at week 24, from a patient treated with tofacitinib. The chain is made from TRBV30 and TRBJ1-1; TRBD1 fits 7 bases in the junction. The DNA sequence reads TGTGCCTGGAGTGGACAGGGAACCACTGAAGCTTTCTTT. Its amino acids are CAWSGQGTTEAFF.